What follows are 6 T cell receptor beta chains derived from one specimen sequenced in a study of response to subunit inactivated influenza vaccine. TCRdb ran MiXCR on the RT-PCR reads and lists one entry per CDR3 protein. Among about 580,000 distinct CDR3 sequences listed, roughly 15% were seen once. This specimen was PBMCs from blood, taken 11 to 12 days after vaccination. Receptors originate from a man aged 50-59 years who received an inactivated influenza vaccine.

This chain joins TRBV12-3 or TRBV12-4 and TRBJ2-7, with TRBD1 matching 7 bases. Unmatched junction bases numbered 10, after V lost 5 bases and J lost 6 bases. The CDR3 totals 14 residues. The CDR3 DNA is TGTGCCAGCAGTCGGACAGGCTTAGAAGTCGAGCAGTACTTC. It translates to CASSRTGLEVEQYF.

The chain has TRBV15 and TRBJ1-3, with D hard to call. Germline CDR1 LNHNV, CDR2 YYDKDF (reference sequence). Trimming left V 1 base short and J 1 base short, with 17 bases between. This CDR3 is 18 amino acids long. The CDR3 loop is CATSRGVPAYGSGNTIYF. The DNA for the CDR3 is TGTGCCACCAGCAGAGGGGTACCGGCCTACGGATCTGGAAACACCATATATTTT.

A single count supports this clonotype. Given a much more abundant clone one base away, this may be a read error. The V and J genes are TRBV9 and TRBJ1-4; D not certain. V lost 0 bases, J lost 4 bases, and 7 bases lay in between. Germline lookup yields CDR1 SGDLS and CDR2 YYNGEE. This CDR3 comprises 14 residues. The DNA for the CDR3 is TGTGCCAGCAGCGTAGGGCAGGTTAATGAAAAACTGTTTTTT. It encodes CASSVGQVNEKLFF.

The chain couples TRBV5-5 to TRBJ2-2; D assignment may be TRBD1 or TRBD2 (5 bases each). The CDR3 sequence is 15 residues long. The ends were cut back, 4 bases at V and 3 bases at J, with 13 bases in the middle. Germline CDR1 SGHKS, CDR2 YYEKEE (reference sequence). CDR3: CASSHKGSYTGELFF. The CDR3 DNA reads as TGTGCCAGCAGCCATAAGGGGAGCTACACCGGGGAGCTGTTTTTT. The full variable domain, rest sourced from reference TRBV5-5 and TRBJ2-2, is DAGVTQSPTHLIKTRGQQVTLRCSPISGHKSVSWYQQVLGQGPQFIFQYYEKEERGRGNFPDRFSARQFPNYSSELNVNALLLGDSALYLCASSHKGSYTGELFFGEGSRLTVL.

The J gene is TRBJ2-3, the V gene TRBV27; a possible D gene is TRBD2 (5 bases). Germline V lookup: CDR1 MNHEY, CDR2 SMNVEV (reference sequence). Trimming stripped 5 bases from V and 5 bases from J, with 11 bases between. The CDR3 contains 13 residues. This chain's CDR3 is CASSIGRGDTQYF. Here the CDR3 DNA reads TGTGCCAGCAGTATCGGACGGGGAGATACGCAGTATTTT.

This clonotype was detected ten times or more. The chain joins TRBV12-3 or TRBV12-4 to TRBJ2-2; D is ambiguous. The CDR3 is 13 residues long. Trimming removed 5 bases at V and 6 bases at J, with 10 bases between. The CDR3 sequence: CASSLGAAGELFF. As DNA, the CDR3 is TGTGCCAGCAGTCTCGGCGCCGCCGGGGAGCTGTTTTTT.